Listed here are 26 T cell receptor beta chains from one sample, sequenced in a study of shared clonotypes between healthy human individuals. The assay was immunoSEQ multiplex PCR, and TCRdb's table has in-frame clones only and misses some. This table holds about 660,000 clones, over 65% found once. Sequenced: memory CD4+ T cells sorted from blood. The subset denotes: CD45RA-negative fraction. These receptor sequences come from a woman under 40 in good health.

The chain couples TRBV2 to TRBJ2-4; D is unclear. The CDR3 length is 14 residues. V shed 2 bases and J shed 7 bases, with 12 bases lying between them. Germline values: CDR1 SNHLY, CDR2 FYNNEI. CDR3 DNA sequence: TGTGCCAGCAGTGAATTCGGCACCAGGAACATTCAGTACTTC. The encoded protein is CASSEFGTRNIQYF.

The genes are TRBV18 and TRBJ2-6; D possibly corresponds to TRBD1 (6 bases). CDR3 length equals 19 residues. CDR1 KGHSH and CDR2 LQKENI come from the germline V gene. With 2 bases removed from V and 1 base from J, the gap between germline ends came to 18 bases. The CDR3 DNA follows: TGTGCCAGCTCACCAGATCCGGGACATTCTGTTTCTGGGGCCAACGTCCTGACTTTC. Residues: CASSPDPGHSVSGANVLTF.

The V gene is TRBV28, the J gene TRBJ2-5, with unresolved D. V lost 2 bases to trimming and J lost 1 base, with 5 bases between them. The V gene's germline CDR1 is MDHEN and CDR2 SYDVKM. The CDR3 totals 13 residues. The DNA for the CDR3 is TGTGCCAGCAGTTTACCGAGCCAAGAGACCCAGTACTTC. Amino acids: CASSLPSQETQYF.

This clone was recorded a few times. This rearrangement joins TRBV6-5 to TRBJ1-2, with D uncertain. V lost 7 bases and J 8 bases, leaving 14 bases between the germline ends. CDR1 and CDR2 from the germline V gene are MNHEY and SVGAGI. The CDR3 contains 12 residues. In DNA form, the CDR3 reads TGTGCCAGCATGCCCTCGGGAGGAGGCTACACCTTC. This sequence encodes CASMPSGGGYTF.

The chain carries TRBV2 and TRBJ1-2, with TRBD1 identical over 7 bases. CDR3 length: 12 residues. Germline loops: CDR1 SNHLY, CDR2 FYNNEI. The junction had 10 bases not matched to a gene; V was cut back by 7 bases and J by 11 bases. CDR3 sequence (DNA): TGTGCCAGCACAGCCGGGACAGCGCTGTACACCTTC. This sequence encodes CASTAGTALYTF.

This clone was observed at least ten times. The chain employs TRBV28 and TRBJ1-6, with 7 positions matching TRBD1. Trimming took 3 bases from V and 0 from J; bases not matched to a gene: 8. CDR3 length: 18 amino acids. The germline V gene encodes CDR1 MDHEN and CDR2 SYDVKM. In nucleotides, the CDR3 is TGTGCCAGCAGTTTCCCGACAGGGAAAGACTCCTATAATTCACCCCTCCACTTT. Translation: CASSFPTGKDSYNSPLHF. Filled out from reference TRBV28 and TRBJ1-6, the complete variable domain reads DVKVTQSSRYLVKRTGEKVFLECVQDMDHENMFWYRQDPGLGLRLIYFSYDVKMKEKGDIPEGYSVSREKKERFSLILESASTNQTSMYLCASSFPTGKDSYNSPLHFGNGTRLTVT.

This clone occurred many times. Distinct nucleotide sequences in the sample also encode this CDR3. V is TRBV18 and J is TRBJ1-2; TRBD1 matches at 8 bases. The V and J ends lost 3 bases and 2 bases, in that order; junction bases with no gene match: 2. The CDR3 consists of 14 residues. The germline V gene encodes CDR1 KGHSH and CDR2 LQKENI. The DNA of the CDR3 is TGTGCCAGCTCACCGCAGGGGGCAAACTATGGCTACACCTTC. As protein: CASSPQGANYGYTF.

Notes on this clone: The sample contains more than one DNA sequence encoding this CDR3. This chain links TRBV19 with TRBJ2-1; D is unclear. The V end was cut by 2 bases, the J end by 1 base, with 3 bases between. Germline loops: CDR1 LNHDA, CDR2 SQIVND (reference sequence). The CDR3 has 13 amino acids. CDR3 loop: CASSISSYNEQFF. The CDR3 DNA sequence: TGTGCCAGTAGTATATCTTCCTACAATGAGCAGTTCTTC.

This clone was observed at least ten times. Other nucleotide sequences in the sample specify the same CDR3. V usage is TRBV19 and J usage is TRBJ2-3, with D perhaps TRBD1 or TRBD2 (5 bases each). CDR1 is LNHDA and CDR2 is SQIVND in the germline V gene (reference sequence). The CDR3 extends over 15 amino acids. The V end lost 7 bases, the J end lost 0 bases, and 14 bases lay between the germline ends. The CDR3 nucleotides are TGTGCCAGTACCCCCTTTGGGACGAGCACAGATACGCAGTATTTT. Residues: CASTPFGTSTDTQYF.

DNA of the CDR3: TGTGCCAGTAGTATACGGTTGGGCATCCACTCTGGAAACACCATATATTTT. Amino acid sequence: CASSIRLGIHSGNTIYF. The chain has TRBV19 and TRBJ1-3; D not resolved. Germline values: CDR1 LNHDA, CDR2 SQIVND (reference sequence). The V end was cut by 2 bases, the J end by 0 bases, with 14 bases between. The CDR3 has 17 residues.

In DNA, the CDR3 is TGTGCCAGCAGTCTCAGGAGGGGCAATGAGCAGTTCTTC. This sequence encodes CASSLRRGNEQFF. J is TRBJ2-1 and V is TRBV27, with a possible D match to TRBD2 (6 bases). CDR1 and CDR2 (germline): MNHEY, SMNVEV (reference sequence). The CDR3 contains 13 residues. V lost 5 bases to trimming and J lost 6 bases, with 11 bases between them.

The genes are TRBV14 and TRBJ2-7, with 14 bases matching TRBD2. The CDR3 is 14 amino acids. Germline lookup yields CDR1 SGHDN and CDR2 FVKESK. J was trimmed by 4 bases and V by 4 bases; bases with no gene match: 0. The CDR3 nucleotides read TGTGCCAGCAGCCGACTAGCGGGAGGGTACGAGCAGTACTTC. It codes for CASSRLAGGYEQYF.

The chain uses TRBV7-9 and TRBJ2-3; 7 bases fit TRBD1. V lost 2 bases to trimming and J lost 6 bases; unmatched junction nucleotides: 11. The CDR3 contains 16 residues. CDR1 SEHNR and CDR2 FQNEAQ come from the germline V gene (reference sequence). CDR3 DNA: TGTGCCAGCAGCTTAAGCCGACAGGGCCCAGGGGATACGCAGTATTTT. Translated, it gives CASSLSRQGPGDTQYF.

This clone has a handful of counts. The V and J genes are TRBV5-6 and TRBJ2-7; D not resolved. CDR3 length: 13 amino acids. The V end was cut by 0 bases, the J end by 3 bases, with 7 bases between. Looked up from germline, CDR1 is SGHDT and CDR2 is YYEEEE. DNA of the CDR3: TGTGCCAGCAGCTTGGGGCAGGTCTACGAGCAGTACTTC. Protein product: CASSLGQVYEQYF. Together with reference TRBV5-6 and TRBJ2-7, the CDR3 gives the full variable domain: DAGVTQSPTHLIKTRGQQVTLRCSPKSGHDTVSWYQQALGQGPQFIFQYYEEEERQRGNFPDRFSGHQFPNYSSELNVNALLLGDSALYLCASSLGQVYEQYFGPGTRLTVT.

This rearrangement joins TRBV5-3 to TRBJ1-1, with a weak D call TRBD1 (6 bases). TRBV5-3 is filed as an ORF, its function uncertain. Deletions cut 4 bases from V and 4 bases from J, with 14 bases between. The CDR3 length is 14 residues. The CDR3 nucleotides are TGTGCCAGAAGCCCGGCGGGGGCGAGCACTGAAGCTTTCTTT. This gives the protein CARSPAGASTEAFF.

The chain carries TRBV7-6 and TRBJ2-2; 10 bases align to TRBD2. The CDR3 loop spans 17 amino acids. Germline values: CDR1 SGHVS, CDR2 FNYEAQ. Losses at the gene ends were 1 base for V and 6 bases for J; bases not matched to a gene: 8. The CDR3 region has the DNA TGTGCCAGCAGCTTAGGAGCGGGAGGGCCTGGGGCCGGGGAGCTGTTTTTT. Translated: CASSLGAGGPGAGELFF.

The chain uses TRBV7-7 and TRBJ2-1; TRBD2 matches at 9 bases. J was trimmed by 0 bases and V by 5 bases; bases with no gene match: 5. This CDR3 spans 16 amino acids. Germline CDR1 SSHAT, CDR2 FNYEAQ (reference sequence). CDR3 bases: TGTGCCAGCAGCCCAAGTAGCGGGAGCTCCTACAATGAGCAGTTCTTC. This translates into CASSPSSGSSYNEQFF.

V usage is TRBV6-5 and J usage is TRBJ2-7; TRBD1 or TRBD2 may be the D gene (5 bases each). CDR3 length: 12 amino acids. V dropped 6 bases and J dropped 4 bases, with 10 bases sitting between them. In germline, CDR1 is MNHEY, CDR2 SVGAGI. The CDR3 nucleotides are TGTGCCAGCAGCCGCGAGGGGTACGAGCAGTACTTC. Its translation is CASSREGYEQYF.

The chain combines TRBV6-9 with TRBJ1-5; D is unclear. CDR3 length: 17 amino acids. With 2 bases removed from V and 5 bases from J, the gap between germline ends came to 19 bases. CDR1 is MNHGY, CDR2 SVAAGI, per germline. The CDR3 DNA follows: TGTGCCAGCAGTTATCCCACTCGTAAGGGTGGGGATCAGCCCCAGCATTTT. Protein product: CASSYPTRKGGDQPQHF.

This clone was observed once. The chain recombines TRBV2 with TRBJ1-5, with no clear D. The CDR3 covers 13 residues. The germline V gene has CDR1 SNHLY and CDR2 FYNNEI. Trimming cost V 2 bases and J 2 bases, with 4 bases left between them. In DNA form, the CDR3 reads TGTGCCAGCAGTGAACAGGGCAATCAGCCCCAGCATTTT. This gives the protein CASSEQGNQPQHF. Variable domain in full (rest from reference TRBV2 and TRBJ1-5): EPEVTQTPSHQVTQMGQEVILRCVPISNHLYFYWYRQILGQKVEFLVSFYNNEISEKSEIFDDQFSVERPDGSNFTLKIRSTKLEDSAMYFCASSEQGNQPQHFGDGTRLSIL.

This clone has a handful of counts. The chain joins TRBV28 to TRBJ1-4; D uncertain. CDR3 length equals 13 residues. The V end lost 1 base, the J end lost 4 bases, and 4 bases lay between the germline ends. Germline-derived CDR1 and CDR2 are MDHEN and SYDVKM. CDR3 region: CASSLYGNEKLFF. Written as DNA, the CDR3 is TGTGCCAGCAGTTTATACGGTAATGAAAAACTGTTTTTT.

V and J are TRBV7-7 and TRBJ2-1, with D perhaps matching TRBD1 (5 bases). Germline CDR1 reads SSHAT; CDR2 reads FNYEAQ (reference sequence). The V end was cut by 4 bases, the J end by 9 bases, with 10 bases between. This CDR3 has 12 residues. The CDR3 spells CASSSGASEQFF. The CDR3 DNA is TGTGCCAGCAGCTCTGGGGCCAGTGAGCAGTTCTTC. The whole variable domain, remainder taken from reference TRBV7-7 and TRBJ2-1, is GAGVSQSPRYKVTKRGQDVTLRCDPISSHATLYWYQQALGQGPEFLTYFNYEAQPDKSGLPSDRFSAERPEGSISTLTIQRTEQRDSAMYRCASSSGASEQFFGPGTRLTVL.

Only a few counts were recorded for this clone. The chain joins TRBV11-2 to TRBJ2-3; D unclear. CDR3 length: 11 amino acids. Looked up from germline, CDR1 is SGHAT and CDR2 is FQNNGV. V lost 8 bases and J lost 3, with 6 bases in between. CDR3 bases: TGTGCCAGCTCTTGGACAGATACGCAGTATTTT. Translating it yields CASSWTDTQYF.

This chain joins TRBV27 and TRBJ1-3, with D maybe TRBD1 (6 bases). The CDR3 is 19 residues long. Germline V CDR1 and CDR2: MNHEY, SMNVEV (reference sequence). Trimming took 0 bases from V and 3 from J, leaving 21 bases between them. This CDR3 is CASSLSPPLQGHIGNTIYF. The CDR3 region has the DNA TGTGCCAGCAGTTTATCTCCGCCCCTGCAGGGACACATTGGAAACACCATATATTTT.

This sequence joins TRBV18 and TRBJ2-2; possible D gene TRBD2, 5 bases. Looked up from germline, CDR1 is KGHSH and CDR2 is LQKENI. The ends were cut back, 2 bases at V and 6 bases at J, with 13 bases in the middle. The CDR3 has 15 residues. The CDR3 DNA sequence: TGTGCCAGCTCACCATCCGGGATCCATGCCGGGGAGCTGTTTTTT. It is translated as CASSPSGIHAGELFF. The full variable domain, in which reference TRBV18 and TRBJ2-2 provide the parts outside the CDR3, is NAGVMQNPRHLVRRRGQEARLRCSPMKGHSHVYWYRQLPEEGLKFMVYLQKENIIDESGMPKERFSAEFPKEGPSILRIQQVVRGDSAAYFCASSPSGIHAGELFFGEGSRLTVL.

The chain is built from TRBV18 and TRBJ2-7; D may be TRBD2 (5 bases). This CDR3 has 16 amino acids. The germline CDR1 and CDR2 sequences are KGHSH and LQKENI. V lost 4 bases and J 4 bases, leaving 20 bases between the germline ends. The CDR3 nucleotides read TGTGCCAGCTCACAAACCGGAGGCGGGCCCCATTACGAGCAGTACTTC. It yields the protein CASSQTGGGPHYEQYF.